This section outlines one T cell receptor (beta chain) sequence together with its context. Its antigen target is currently unknown. No base quality information exists; no much larger clone differs at one position. Trimming removed 1 base from V and 1 base from J; the gene matches leave 16 bases unexplained. Reading from cysteine to phenylalanine, the CDR3 counts 21 amino acids. Only the CDR3 DNA stays, 63 bases, in frame from base 1. CDR1 and CDR2 (MNHEY, SMNVEV) derive from the germline V gene (reference sequence). The label giving this sample's time point can be read as: baseline before first vaccination. Vaccinee samples came from UK trials COV001 and COV002, including a single-blind randomized controlled phase 2/3 trial of AZD1222 (ChAdOx1 nCoV-19) in healthy adults. For TCRbeta chain sequencing, PBMC samples were collected from trial participants at day 0 and at day 28 after the second dose. The CDR3 regions of human TCRbeta chains were analyzed by immunosequencing. The authors' analysis ran thus. Repertoire TCRs were matched against a reference library of SARS-CoV-2-specific TCRs generated with the MIRA antigen-specificity platform. Breadth was defined as the fraction of unique TCRs that were SARS-CoV-2-associated, and depth was defined as the fraction of total T cells that were SARS-CoV-2-associated. Each spike-specific TCR was assigned to its reactive spike region and to a CD4 or CD8 class using the MIRA data. Log10-transformed breadth and depth values were compared by one-way ANOVA with Sidak's multiple comparisons tests. TCRdb's version of the immuneACCESS table is confined to in-frame rearrangements and falls short of the full clone set. An unresolved V gene accounts for under half of the shortfall where checked; the remainder is of unknown origin. V, J and clone size reflect that table, while D and trimming were determined from the DNA. This sample is represented by around 58,000 clones; 80% to 90% of them were singletons. About 9.4% of the sample is held by the ten biggest clonotypes.

This entry comes from a study of T cell responses to AZD1222 COVID-19 vaccine (dated by TCRdb to about 2021). Some background on the complete study: AZD1222 recipients with second doses at about 4 weeks or about 12 weeks were pooled, because spike-specific TCR depth and breadth did not differ between schedules. Trial participants were enrolled into age subgroups of 18-55, 56-69 and 70-plus years, which contained approximately 150, 28 and 58 TCR-sequenced participants, respectively. TCR sequencing was performed for about 250 trial participants, of whom about 200 were given two doses of AZD1222 and some 26 were given two doses of MenACWY control vaccine. Points the paper makes about the study in general: Reportedly, almost half of the unique spike-specific TCRs recognized epitopes lying outside the regions that are mutated in the B.1.351 and B.1.1.7 variants. In the small 56-69-year group, the increase in depth fell short of significance, most likely because of low power. Conclusions about previously exposed vaccinees are limited, since just six AZD1222 recipients were seropositive for SARS-CoV-2 at baseline. Vaccine-associated CD4 TCRs spanned the whole spike protein, with dominant responses in regions 160-218 and 743-854. Spike-specific TCR breadth and depth rose significantly after two AZD1222 doses compared with day 0 and with MenACWY recipients. Participants were mostly white British and included more females than males, and it was suggested by the authors that clonal diversity may have been underestimated. No day 14 peak-response samples were available, so repertoires were characterized only after the peak T cell response.

This clonotype originated in an adult in good health. The chain links TRBV27 with TRBJ2-6; 7 bases in the middle match TRBD1. The specimen was peripheral blood, collected on day 0 of AZD1222 vaccination. The DNA reads as follows: TGTGCCAGCAGTTTATTTGGGGCGCGAGGGGGCACCGGTTCTGGGGCCAACGTCCTGACTTTC. This codes for CASSLFGARGGTGSGANVLTF.